This paragraph reports one TCR beta chain. The data were taken from a study of blood T cell repertoires in COVID-19. Across the whole study: From T cells, B-cell-depleted T cells, or PBMCs came the material, which was cDNA or gDNA.

Per the original methods: Amplification from reference gene primers served as the basis for estimated nucleated cell counts. TCRdb keeps only in-frame clones here, not all; method: immunoSEQ multiplex PCR. V and J calls plus clone size are reproduced from that table; the DNA served to infer D and trimming. The table has around 380,000 clones, roughly 80% seen once; the top ten hold 0.85% to 1.3%. Per the germline V gene, CDR1 is SGHTS and CDR2 is YDEGEE. This CDR3 is built from 18 residues. Trimming at V came to 4 bases and at J to 3 bases, leaving 15 bases not matched to a gene. The chain employs TRBV5-8 and TRBJ2-4, with TRBD1 identical over 8 bases. The receptor comes from a human donor with acute or convalescent COVID-19. The donor label of this sample is uncertain. The sample was peripheral blood. The CDR3 sequence is CASSPLWRAGGNKNIQYF. The CDR3 DNA reads TGTGCCAGCAGCCCCCTTTGGAGGGCAGGGGGCAACAAAAACATTCAGTACTTC. The full variable domain, completed using reference TRBV5-8 and TRBJ2-4, is EAGVTQSPTHLIKTRGQQATLRCSPISGHTSVYWYQQALGLGLQFLLWYDEGEERNRGNFPPRFSGRQFPNYSSELNVNALELEDSALYLCASSPLWRAGGNKNIQYFGAGTRLSVL.